This entry concerns a single TCR beta chain. As yet, its antigen is unknown. 13 Jbeta primers and 60 Vbeta primers were used for the PCR. The protocol was immunoSEQ multiplex PCR, while the TCRdb copy is restricted to in-frame clones and leaves out a portion. The sample holds 150,000 to 200,000 clones, about an eighth seen once. V lost 6 bases and J lost 4, with 12 bases in between. Germline V gene sequence: CDR1 SEHNR, CDR2 FQNEAQ (reference sequence). The CDR3 runs 13 residues. The source of the sample is a study of cytomegalovirus exposure and HLA in healthy donors. Study results and limitations: The authors judged a highly shared variant cluster likely a sequencing artifact. Analysis performed later showed TCR beta chains linked to HLA being more clonally expanded than equally common others.

Input material: PBMCs. The clonotype was recovered from a man aged 45-65 years in good health and CMV-seropositive. This rearrangement joins TRBV7-9 to TRBJ1-2; D remains ambiguous. The CDR3 nucleotides are TGTGCCAGCAGTGCCGGGAGCGTCTATGGCTACACCTTC. This codes for CASSAGSVYGYTF.